A few counts support the clone carrying this T cell receptor (beta chain). Antigen unknown. It was with 60 Vbeta and 13 Jbeta primers that the PCR ran. The repertoire was sequenced with immunoSEQ multiplex PCR; TCRdb's copy has only in-frame clones and lacks some. This sample carries about 98,000 clones, about 83% of them seen once, and the ten largest clones take more than 3%. The data were taken from a study of cytomegalovirus exposure and HLA in healthy donors. Study-level background: Some 91 million unique TCRs from HLA-typed donors were held in an early release of data. General study points: Among donors in an Asian-associated ancestry cluster, a later analysis reportedly found fewer N-insertions than the approximately 700-donor mean. It was in a later analysis that TCR association rates were seen to vary by HLA locus, highest for DRB1 and lowest for HLA-C. In vitro confirmation showed a few CMV-associated chains to be CMV antigen specific.

V shed 0 bases and J 6 bases; nucleotides not matched to a gene: 8. The CDR3 covers 16 residues. The V gene's germline CDR1 is SGHVS and CDR2 FQNEAQ. The chain uses TRBV7-8 and TRBJ2-1, with 7 bases matching TRBD2. Source material: PBMCs. The clonotype originates from a female donor in good health and CMV-seropositive. The CDR3 is CASSLALPGGSNEQFF. The DNA for the CDR3 is TGTGCCAGCAGCTTAGCTCTTCCGGGCGGGAGCAATGAGCAGTTCTTC.